The 20 T cell receptor beta chains in this list originate from one sample, sequenced in a study of blood T cells in healthy people across ages (dated by TCRdb to between 2014 and 2017). Receptors were amplified or captured by 5' RACE. The run used an Illumina HiSeq 2500. A second PCR of about 6 to 11 cycles was performed with a sample-barcoded 5' primer and a J-beta primer mix. TCRdb reprocessing: public reads trimmed at Q25 with fastp, clones called with MiXCR, in-frame beta chains kept. Under each unique CDR3 protein, matching rows form one entry showing the most common genes and DNA. Across this sample there are approximately 700,000 distinct CDR3 sequences, with about 34% seen only once. Over 15% of the sample comes from the top ten. Sequencing was performed on blood. The receptors were sampled from a woman over 75 in good health. Donor details come from another sample of the same person, matched by shared clones.

The chain couples TRBV5-1 to TRBJ2-5; 8 nucleotides align to TRBD1. CDR3 length equals 15 residues. Germline CDR1 SGHRS, CDR2 YFSETQ. V dropped 4 bases and J dropped 5; count of bases not matched to a gene: 10. CDR3 nucleotides: TGCGCCAGCAGCCAAGGACAGGGTGACTTGGAGACCCAGTACTTC. It specifies CASSQGQGDLETQYF.

Concerning this clonotype itself: A much larger clone lies a single base off, so this may be a read error. The chain couples TRBV27 to TRBJ1-4; possibly TRBD1 for D (6 bases). The CDR3 is 15 amino acids. V lost 6 bases and J 6 bases, leaving 17 bases between the germline ends. Germline-derived CDR1 and CDR2 are MNHEY and SMNVEV (reference sequence). CDR3 residues: CASSLRTVGDEKLFF. CDR3 coding DNA: TGTGCCAGCAGCCTGAGGACAGTTGGAGATGAAAAACTGTTTTTT.

V usage is TRBV20-1 and J usage is TRBJ1-2; 9 bases line up with TRBD1. V was pared by 6 bases and J by 5 bases, with 10 bases of the junction left unmatched. This CDR3 region has 14 residues. Germline V gives CDR1 DFQATT, CDR2 SNEGSKA (reference sequence). CDR3: CSAITTGGVYGYTF. CDR3 nucleotide sequence: TGCAGTGCCATCACAACAGGGGGCGTTTATGGCTACACCTTC.

About this clonotype itself: This may be a read error, as it is one base from a much larger clone. For the CDR3, the DNA is TGCAGTACTACCACAGGTACAGGGGGCAATCAGCCCCAGCATTTT. This gives the protein CSTTTGTGGNQPQHF. The J gene is TRBJ1-5, the V gene TRBV20-1; 7 bases match TRBD1. V gave up 8 bases and J gave up 2 bases; unmatched junction bases: 12. This CDR3 comprises 15 residues. Germline V gives CDR1 DFQATT, CDR2 SNEGSKA (reference sequence).

With respect to this clonotype: One end of the junction fails to match germline, which may point to a read error. The V gene is TRBV7-2, the J gene TRBJ2-7, with D perhaps matching TRBD1 (6 bases). Germline V gene lookup returns CDR1 SGHTA and CDR2 FQGNSA. The CDR3 runs 14 residues. DNA for the CDR3: TGTGCCTGCAGCTTACAGGGTTTGGGTAATGAGCAGTACTTC. It yields the protein CACSLQGLGNEQYF.

This rearrangement joins TRBV27 to TRBJ1-1; D gene unclear. CDR3 size: 14 residues. The germline V and J ends were trimmed by 3 bases and 4 bases, with 12 bases remaining between them. Germline-derived CDR1 and CDR2 are MNHEY and SMNVEV (reference sequence). The chain's CDR3 is CASSFLPPGTEAFF. The CDR3, as DNA: TGTGCCAGCAGTTTTTTACCGCCCGGCACTGAAGCTTTCTTT.

Comment on this clonotype: A read error may be the cause here, since a much bigger clone is one base away. Here the CDR3 DNA reads TGCAGTGCTAGACGTCCCGGGGGCCGCTACAATGAGCAGGTCTTC. Translation: CSARRPGGRYNEQVF. V is TRBV20-1 and J is TRBJ2-1; perhaps D is TRBD1 or TRBD2 (6 bases each). From germline, CDR1 is DFQATT and CDR2 SNEGSKA (reference sequence). The CDR3 totals 15 residues.

Written as DNA, the CDR3 is TGCAGTGCGGGCCTGGCGGTTGAAGCTTTCTTT. The encoded protein is CSAGLAVEAFF. The rearrangement joins TRBV20-1 to TRBJ1-1; D unresolved. Looked up from germline, CDR1 is DFQATT and CDR2 is SNEGSKA (reference sequence). The ends were cut back, 6 bases at V and 7 bases at J, with 12 bases in the middle. The CDR3 loop spans 11 amino acids.

Turning to this clonotype: A much bigger clone sits one base away, suggesting this may be a read error. The gene calls are TRBV10-2 and TRBJ1-2; D is possibly TRBD1 (6 bases). This CDR3 is 13 amino acids long. Germline V gene sequence: CDR1 WSHSY, CDR2 SAAADI. CDR3 residues: CASGDPPGAGYTF. CDR3 sequence (DNA): TGCGCCAGCGGTGATCCCCCAGGGGCTGGCTACACCTTC.

A note on this clonotype: A read error may be the cause here, since a much bigger clone is one base away. The rearrangement links TRBV4-3 to TRBJ2-5; D might be TRBD2 (6 bases). The germline gives CDR1 LGHNA, CDR2 YSLEER. This CDR3 region has 15 residues. The CDR3 nucleotides read TGCGCCAGCAGTCAAAGCGGGCCCGGCGGAGAGTCCCAGTACTTC. Amino acids: CASSQSGPGGESQYF.

This clonotype was picked up many times. V and J are TRBV27 and TRBJ1-1; D is uncertain. V was trimmed by 0 bases and J by 11 bases, leaving 16 bases between them. This CDR3 is built from 14 residues. Germline loops: CDR1 MNHEY, CDR2 SMNVEV (reference sequence). The CDR3 loop reads CASSLSMRGGMAFF. The CDR3 DNA sequence: TGTGCCAGCAGTTTATCCATGCGAGGCGGAATGGCTTTCTTT.

This clonotype was recorded many times. The gene calls are TRBV7-2 and TRBJ1-6, with D perhaps matching TRBD1 (5 bases). The V gene lost 1 base and the J gene lost 6 bases, with 10 bases spanning the gap. CDR1 is SGHTA and CDR2 is FQGNSA in the germline V gene. This CDR3 is 15 amino acids long. CDR3 nucleotides: TGTGCCAGCAGCTTAGTTGGGGGTTTTAATTCACCCCTCCACTTT. Amino acid sequence: CASSLVGGFNSPLHF.

J is TRBJ1-5 and V is TRBV3-1; the D is unclear. This CDR3 region has 15 residues. V gave up 0 bases and J gave up 0 bases, with 6 bases separating them. Germline V lookup: CDR1 LGHDT, CDR2 YNNKEL (reference sequence). In DNA form, the CDR3 reads TGTGCCAGCAGCCAAGAGGCGGGTAGCAATCAGCCCCAGCATTTT. Translating it yields CASSQEAGSNQPQHF.

This clonotype was observed at least ten times. The chain uses TRBV5-1 and TRBJ2-5; 8 positions agree with TRBD2. V trimming: 4 bases; J trimming: 2 bases; junction bases outside the gene matches: 7. CDR1 is SGHRS and CDR2 is YFSETQ in the germline V gene. CDR3 length: 15 amino acids. CDR3 nucleotides: TGCGCCAGCAGCACCATAGCGGGGAGACAAGAGACCCAGTACTTC. This sequence encodes CASSTIAGRQETQYF.

Notes on this clonotype: Sequence at one end of the junction differs from germline and may be a read error. The rearrangement joins TRBV7-2 to TRBJ1-4; a possible D gene is TRBD1 (5 bases). Germline CDR1 reads SGHTA; CDR2 reads FQGNSA. CDR3 size: 14 residues. This CDR3 is CASSLVGGNEKRFF. Written as DNA, the CDR3 is TGTGCCAGCAGCTTGGTCGGGGGGAATGAAAAACGGTTTTTT.

J is TRBJ2-7 and V is TRBV6-2 or TRBV6-3; possible D gene TRBD1, 6 bases. V was trimmed by 6 bases and J by 7 bases, leaving 16 bases between them. Germline loops: CDR1 MNHEY, CDR2 SVGEGT. CDR3 length: 13 amino acids. The CDR3 DNA is TGTGCCAGCAGGACTTCCGGGACACTTGAGCAGTACTTC. Its protein product is CASRTSGTLEQYF.

This clonotype was observed many times. This sequence joins TRBV20-1 and TRBJ2-7, with D tentatively TRBD1 (5 bases). Per germline, CDR1 DFQATT and CDR2 SNEGSKA (reference sequence). Trimming took 6 bases from V and 0 from J, leaving 12 bases between them. The CDR3 contains 13 residues. CDR3 region: CSASPGPSYEQYF. CDR3 DNA sequence: TGCAGTGCAAGCCCAGGGCCCTCCTACGAGCAGTACTTC.

The table lists this clonotype with many counts. The CDR3 here is CSARDRRGSYNSPLHF. The CDR3 bases are TGCAGTGCTAGAGATCGCCGGGGGTCCTATAATTCACCCCTCCACTTT. This chain joins TRBV20-1 and TRBJ1-6, with D possibly matching TRBD1 (5 bases). Germline V gives CDR1 DFQATT, CDR2 SNEGSKA (reference sequence). V gave up 0 bases and J gave up 1 base, with 10 bases separating them. The CDR3 runs 16 residues.

Details on this clonotype: Compared with germline, one end of the junction differs, possibly owing to a read error. The chain employs TRBV5-1 and TRBJ1-2; D possibly corresponds to TRBD1 (6 bases). The length of the CDR3 is 13 residues. Germline CDR1 and CDR2: SGHRS and YFSETQ. CDR3 loop: CASSLGQLYGCTF. The CDR3 DNA reads as TGCGCCAGCAGCTTAGGACAGTTATATGGCTGCACCTTC. The entire variable domain, with the rest obtained from reference TRBV5-1 and TRBJ1-2, is as follows: KAGVTQTPRYLIKTRGQQVTLSCSPISGHRSVSWYQQTPGQGLQFLFEYFSETQRNKGNFPGRFSGRQFSNSRSEMNVSTLELGDSALYLCASSLGQLYGCTFGSGTRLTVV.

Ten or more counts support this clonotype. V and J are TRBV29-1 and TRBJ1-2; TRBD1 might be the D (6 bases). The CDR3 totals 13 residues. The V and J ends lost 3 bases and 8 bases respectively, with 16 bases between them. CDR1 is SQVTM, CDR2 ANQGSEA, per germline. This chain's CDR3 is CSVEGGQGTGYTF. CDR3 DNA: TGCAGCGTTGAGGGGGGGCAGGGTACAGGCTACACCTTC.